Sequencing of this T cell receptor beta chain was carried out in a study of relationships among human T cell subsets. Study results and caveats: Regulatory and Th2 subsets had few clones over 100 reads, unlike CD8+ cytotoxic cells. Th1, Th2 and regulatory T cells shared many CDR3 sequences. V, D, J usage, CDR3 length and N-additions were similar across seven subsets.

The CD8+ T cells came from negative anti-CD4 multisort bead selection followed by positive anti-CD8 selection. V gave up 4 bases and J gave up 4 bases; unmatched junction bases: 2. Germline assignment: CDR1 MGHDK and CDR2 SYGVNS. This CDR3 contains 15 residues. As to this clonotype: Its specificity is unknown.

From mRNA, alpha and beta CDR3 regions were amplified using semiquantitative ARM-PCR. Tagged nested gene-specific primers were used first, then communal superprimers amplified exponentially. TCRdb independently ran MiXCR on the multiplex PCR reads; one entry per CDR3 protein. The sample shows a few thousand distinct CDR3 sequences, about 68% of them seen only once. Sequenced sample: CD8+ T cells sorted from blood. This TCR came from a man in his forties in good health. V is TRBV25-1 and J is TRBJ2-1; 12 nucleotides line up with TRBD2. CDR3 DNA sequence: TGTGCCAGCAGTGTAGGACTAGCGGGGTACAATGAGCAGTTCTTC. It encodes CASSVGLAGYNEQFF. Full variable domain (outside the CDR3, taken from reference TRBV25-1 and TRBJ2-1): EADIYQTPRYLVIGTGKKITLECSQTMGHDKMYWYQQDPGMELHLIHYSYGVNSTEKGDLSSESTVSRIRTEHFPLTLESARPSHTSQYLCASSVGLAGYNEQFFGPGTRLTVL.